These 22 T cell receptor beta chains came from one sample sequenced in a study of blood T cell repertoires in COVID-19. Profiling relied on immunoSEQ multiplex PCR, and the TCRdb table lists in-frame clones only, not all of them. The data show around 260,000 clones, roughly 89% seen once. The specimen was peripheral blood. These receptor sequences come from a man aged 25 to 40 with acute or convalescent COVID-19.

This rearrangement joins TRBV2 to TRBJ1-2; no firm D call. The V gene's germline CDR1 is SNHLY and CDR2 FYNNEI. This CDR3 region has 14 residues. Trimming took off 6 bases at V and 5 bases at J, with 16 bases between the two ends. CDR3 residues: CASRVEVGSYGYTF. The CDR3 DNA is TGTGCCAGCAGAGTAGAGGTGGGGAGTTATGGCTACACCTTC.

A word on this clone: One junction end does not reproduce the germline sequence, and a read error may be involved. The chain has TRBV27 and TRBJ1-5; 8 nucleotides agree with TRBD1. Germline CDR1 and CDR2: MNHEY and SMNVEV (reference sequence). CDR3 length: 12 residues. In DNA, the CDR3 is TGTGCCAGCAGTTTATCGGGGACAGGACTAATTTGG. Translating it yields CASSLSGTGLIW.

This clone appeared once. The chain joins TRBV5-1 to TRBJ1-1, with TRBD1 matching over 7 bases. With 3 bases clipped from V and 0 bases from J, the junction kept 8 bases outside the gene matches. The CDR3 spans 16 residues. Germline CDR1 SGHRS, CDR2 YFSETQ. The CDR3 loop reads CASSSGGQLLNTEAFF. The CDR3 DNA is TGCGCCAGCAGCTCCGGGGGACAGCTCTTGAACACTGAAGCTTTCTTT.

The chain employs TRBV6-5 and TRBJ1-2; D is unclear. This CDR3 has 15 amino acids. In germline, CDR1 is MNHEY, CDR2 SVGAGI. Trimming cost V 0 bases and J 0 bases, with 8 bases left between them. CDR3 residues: CASSYSRFTNYGYTF. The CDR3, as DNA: TGTGCCAGCAGTTACTCCAGGTTCACTAACTATGGCTACACCTTC.

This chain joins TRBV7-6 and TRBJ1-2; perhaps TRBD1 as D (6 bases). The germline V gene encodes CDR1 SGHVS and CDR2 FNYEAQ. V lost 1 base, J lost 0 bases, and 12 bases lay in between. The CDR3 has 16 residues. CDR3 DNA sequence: TGTGCCAGCAGCTTAGAACAGGGTTCAGCTAACTATGGCTACACCTTC. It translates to CASSLEQGSANYGYTF. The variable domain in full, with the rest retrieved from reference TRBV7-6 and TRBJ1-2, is GAGVSQSPRYKVTKRGQDVALRCDPISGHVSLYWYRQALGQGPEFLTYFNYEAQQDKSGLPNDRFSAERPEGSISTLTIQRTEQRDSAMYRCASSLEQGSANYGYTFGSGTRLTVV.

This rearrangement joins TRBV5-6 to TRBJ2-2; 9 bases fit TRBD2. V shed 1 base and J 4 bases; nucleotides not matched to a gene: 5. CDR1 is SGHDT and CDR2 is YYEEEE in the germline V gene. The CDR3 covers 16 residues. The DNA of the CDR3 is TGTGCCAGCAGCTTGCTTGGCGGGAGGGCCACCGGGGAGCTGTTTTTT. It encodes CASSLLGGRATGELFF. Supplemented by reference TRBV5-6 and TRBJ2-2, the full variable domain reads DAGVTQSPTHLIKTRGQQVTLRCSPKSGHDTVSWYQQALGQGPQFIFQYYEEEERQRGNFPDRFSGHQFPNYSSELNVNALLLGDSALYLCASSLLGGRATGELFFGEGSRLTVL.

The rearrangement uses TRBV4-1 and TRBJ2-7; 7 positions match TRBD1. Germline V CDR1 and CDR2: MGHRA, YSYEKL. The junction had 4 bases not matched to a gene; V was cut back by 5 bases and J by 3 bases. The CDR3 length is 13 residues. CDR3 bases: TGCGCCAGCAGCTGGGACAGAAACTACGAGCAGTACTTC. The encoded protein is CASSWDRNYEQYF.

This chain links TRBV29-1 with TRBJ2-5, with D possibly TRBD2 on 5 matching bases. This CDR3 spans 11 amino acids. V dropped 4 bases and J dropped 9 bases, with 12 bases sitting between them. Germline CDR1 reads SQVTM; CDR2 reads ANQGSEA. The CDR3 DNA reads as TGCAGCGTTGGGACTGGAGGCCCCCAGTACTTC. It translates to CSVGTGGPQYF.

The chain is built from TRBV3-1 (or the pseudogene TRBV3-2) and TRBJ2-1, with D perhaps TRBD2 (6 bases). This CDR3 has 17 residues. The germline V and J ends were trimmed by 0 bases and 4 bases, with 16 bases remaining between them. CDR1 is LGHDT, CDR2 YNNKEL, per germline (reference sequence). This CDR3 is CASSQDVLAGLYNEQFF. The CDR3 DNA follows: TGTGCCAGCAGCCAAGATGTACTAGCTGGCCTTTACAATGAGCAGTTCTTC.

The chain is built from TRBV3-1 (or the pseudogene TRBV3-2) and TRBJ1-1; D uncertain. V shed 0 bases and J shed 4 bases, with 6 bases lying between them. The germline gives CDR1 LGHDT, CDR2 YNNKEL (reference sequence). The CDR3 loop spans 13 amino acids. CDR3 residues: CASSQEARTEAFF. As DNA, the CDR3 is TGTGCCAGCAGCCAAGAAGCTCGCACTGAAGCTTTCTTT.

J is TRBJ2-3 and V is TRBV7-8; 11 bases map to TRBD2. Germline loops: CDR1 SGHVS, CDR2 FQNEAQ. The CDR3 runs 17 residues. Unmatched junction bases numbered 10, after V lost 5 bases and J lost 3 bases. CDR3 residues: CASSAKLAGVVTDTQYF. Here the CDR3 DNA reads TGTGCCAGCAGCGCGAAACTAGCGGGAGTTGTTACAGATACGCAGTATTTT.

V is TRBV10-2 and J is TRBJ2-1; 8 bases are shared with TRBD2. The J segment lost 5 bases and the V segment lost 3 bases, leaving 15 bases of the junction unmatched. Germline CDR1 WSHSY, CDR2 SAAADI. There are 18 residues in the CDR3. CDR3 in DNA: TGCGCCAGCAGTGATCTACTAGCGGAATCTTCCCTACACAATGAGCAGTTCTTC. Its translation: CASSDLLAESSLHNEQFF.

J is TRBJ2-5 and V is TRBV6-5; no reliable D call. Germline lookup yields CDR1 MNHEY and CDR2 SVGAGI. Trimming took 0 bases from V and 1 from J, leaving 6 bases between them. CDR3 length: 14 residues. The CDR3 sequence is CASSYSASQETQYF. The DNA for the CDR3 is TGTGCCAGCAGTTACTCGGCTAGCCAAGAGACCCAGTACTTC.

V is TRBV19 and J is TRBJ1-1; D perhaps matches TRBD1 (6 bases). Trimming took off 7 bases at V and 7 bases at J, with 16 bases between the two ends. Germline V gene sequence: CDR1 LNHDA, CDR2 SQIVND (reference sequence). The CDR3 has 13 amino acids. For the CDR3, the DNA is TGTGCCAGTACTCGGCGGGGGGCGCTTGAAGCTTTCTTT. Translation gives CASTRRGALEAFF.

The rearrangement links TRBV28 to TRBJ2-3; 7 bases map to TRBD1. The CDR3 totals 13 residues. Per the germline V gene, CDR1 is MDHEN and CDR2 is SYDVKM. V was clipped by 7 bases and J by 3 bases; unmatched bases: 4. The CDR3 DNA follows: TGTGCCAGCAAGAAGGGGGCTACAGATACGCAGTATTTT. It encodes CASKKGATDTQYF.

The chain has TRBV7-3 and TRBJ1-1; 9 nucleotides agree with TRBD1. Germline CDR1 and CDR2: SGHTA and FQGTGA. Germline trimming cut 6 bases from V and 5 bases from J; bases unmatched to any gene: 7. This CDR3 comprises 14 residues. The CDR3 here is CASRPTGGDTEAFF. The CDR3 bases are TGTGCCAGCAGGCCGACAGGGGGAGATACTGAAGCTTTCTTT.

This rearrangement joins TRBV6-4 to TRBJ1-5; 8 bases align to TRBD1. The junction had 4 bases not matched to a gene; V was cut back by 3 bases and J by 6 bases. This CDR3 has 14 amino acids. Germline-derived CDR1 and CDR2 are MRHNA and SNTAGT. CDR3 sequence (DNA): TGTGCCAGCAGTGAGGGCACAGGGGGTCAGCCCCAGCATTTT. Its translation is CASSEGTGGQPQHF.

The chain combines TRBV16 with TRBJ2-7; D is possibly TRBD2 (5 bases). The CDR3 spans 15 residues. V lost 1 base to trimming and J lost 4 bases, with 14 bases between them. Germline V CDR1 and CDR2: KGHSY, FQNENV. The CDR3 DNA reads TGTGCCAGCAGCCAATTTAGTACTAGAGGTTACGAGCAGTACTTC. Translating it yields CASSQFSTRGYEQYF.

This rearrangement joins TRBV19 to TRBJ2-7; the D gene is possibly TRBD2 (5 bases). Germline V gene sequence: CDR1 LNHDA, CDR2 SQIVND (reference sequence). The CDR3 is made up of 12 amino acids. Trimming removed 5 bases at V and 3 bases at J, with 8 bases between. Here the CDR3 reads CASSPRGYEQYF. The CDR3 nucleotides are TGTGCCAGTAGTCCCCGGGGCTACGAGCAGTACTTC.

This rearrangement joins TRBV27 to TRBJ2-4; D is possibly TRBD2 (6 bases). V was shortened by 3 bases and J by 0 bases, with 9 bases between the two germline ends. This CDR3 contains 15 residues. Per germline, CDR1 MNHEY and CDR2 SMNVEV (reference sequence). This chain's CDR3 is CASSLDYLAKNIQYF. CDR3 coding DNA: TGTGCCAGCAGTTTGGACTATCTAGCCAAAAACATTCAGTACTTC.

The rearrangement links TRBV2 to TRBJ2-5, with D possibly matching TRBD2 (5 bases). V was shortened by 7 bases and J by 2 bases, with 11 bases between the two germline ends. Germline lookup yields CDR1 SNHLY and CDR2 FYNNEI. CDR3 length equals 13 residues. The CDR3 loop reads CASIIRGQETQYF. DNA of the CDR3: TGTGCCAGCATAATCCGGGGTCAAGAGACCCAGTACTTC.

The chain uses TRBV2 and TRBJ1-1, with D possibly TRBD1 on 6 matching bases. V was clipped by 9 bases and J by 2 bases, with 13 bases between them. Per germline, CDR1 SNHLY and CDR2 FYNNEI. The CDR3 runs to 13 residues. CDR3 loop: CASRTDSNTEAFF. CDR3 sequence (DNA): TGTGCCAGTAGGACAGACTCAAACACTGAAGCTTTCTTT.